These T cell receptor beta chains were read from a single sample in a study of blood T cells in healthy people across ages. TCRdb independently ran MiXCR on the 5' RACE reads; one entry per CDR3 protein. The sample carries about 600,000 distinct CDR3 sequences, under 55% recorded once. Sequencing used blood. The receptors here all came from an elderly man in good health. Each CDR3 is given with its conserved first and last residue. The D gene is left open where the match is weak. A row's size may be missing; if present it is once, few, many or a size class.

clone_size j_call d_call v_call cdr3_nt cdr3_aa
many TRBJ1-2 NA TRBV7-9 TGTGCCAGCAGCTTTGGCATCAGGGGTTATGGCTACACCTTC CASSFGIRGYGYTF
NA TRBJ2-1 TRBD2 TRBV5-1 TGCGCCAGCAGCTTGGCCGGGATAGCGGGGGGCTCCACCAATGAGCAGTTCTTC CASSLAGIAGGSTNEQFF
NA TRBJ2-3 TRBD2 TRBV20-1 TGCAGTGCCTCCCCGTCGTGGGGGGGGTTCGACGATACGCAGTATTTT CSASPSWGGFDDTQYF
NA TRBJ2-7 TRBD2 TRBV3-1 TGTGCCAGCAGCCAAGATCTTGGGGCGGGAGTGTACGAGCAGTACTTC CASSQDLGAGVYEQYF
NA TRBJ1-1 NA TRBV7-2 TGTGCCAGCAGCTTAGAGCGGATTCGCGGGGACACTGAAGCTTTCTTT CASSLERIRGDTEAFF
NA TRBJ2-3 NA TRBV20-1 TGCAGTGCTAGAGATTATAAGCGGATTACAGATACGCAGTATTTT CSARDYKRITDTQYF
many TRBJ2-7 NA TRBV7-9 TGTGCCAGCAGCACCGAGGGTTCAGAAGAGCAGTACTTC CASSTEGSEEQYF
NA TRBJ2-1 NA TRBV6-6 TGTGCCAGCAGTTCTGGGACGCCGCCTGAGCAGTTCTTC CASSSGTPPEQFF
NA TRBJ2-7 NA TRBV6-2/TRBV6-3 TGTGCCAGCAGTTTGGACTCGATGGGGGAGCAGTACTTC CASSLDSMGEQYF
NA TRBJ1-4 TRBD1 TRBV6-6 TGTGCCAGCACCCGACTTCCAGGGGGAGCAACTAATGAAAAACTGTTTTTT CASTRLPGGATNEKLFF
NA TRBJ2-5 TRBD2 TRBV6-6 TGTGCCAGCAGGCATAGCGGGGGTGGAGAGACCCAGTACTTC CASRHSGGGETQYF
NA TRBJ2-3 TRBD2 TRBV9 TGTGCCAGTAGAGAGACAGGGACTAGCGGGGGGTACTACACAGATACGCAGTATTTT CASRETGTSGGYYTDTQYF
NA TRBJ1-6 NA TRBV9 TGTGCCAGCAGCGTAGCTCCCGGGACTAATTCACCCCTCCACTTT CASSVAPGTNSPLHF
NA TRBJ1-6 TRBD1 TRBV6-1 TGTGCCAGCAGCCCGGACAGGGAAAGTTCACCCCTCCACTTT CASSPDRESSPLHF
NA TRBJ2-1 NA TRBV24-1 TGTGCCACCAGTGACACCCGGGACTCGGGCACGGGGCGGCAGTTCTTC CATSDTRDSGTGRQFF
NA TRBJ1-1 TRBD1 TRBV7-3 TGTGCCAGCAGCTTAGACAGGGTTAGCACTGAAGCTTTCTTT CASSLDRVSTEAFF
NA TRBJ2-1 NA TRBV9 TGTGCCAGCAGCGTAGGACCCCCGGATGAGCAGTTCTTC CASSVGPPDEQFF
NA TRBJ2-7 TRBD1 TRBV6-5 TGTGCCAGCAGTTCGCCGGGACAGGGGCACTACGAGCAGTACTTC CASSSPGQGHYEQYF
few TRBJ2-5 NA TRBV6-5 TGTGCCAGCAGTGACTCGCGGGGAGAGACCCAGTACTTC CASSDSRGETQYF
NA TRBJ2-1 TRBD2 TRBV7-2 TGTGCCAGCAGCTTATCTAGCGGGAGGGCCGGTGAGCAGTTCTTC CASSLSSGRAGEQFF
few TRBJ2-1 NA TRBV12-3/TRBV12-4 TGTGCCAGCAGTTTCCCGCCTCAAGAGAATGAGCAGTTCTTC CASSFPPQENEQFF
NA TRBJ2-1 NA TRBV7-9 TGTTCCAGCAGCTTAGGGCTAGCCAATGAGCAGTTCTTC CSSSLGLANEQFF
NA TRBJ2-1 NA TRBV6-2/TRBV6-3 TGTGCCAGCAGCCACATAGGAGGGGAAAATGAGCAGTTCTTC CASSHIGGENEQFF
few TRBJ1-5 TRBD1 TRBV7-2 TGTGCCAGCAGCTTAACCCCAGGGGGACAGCCCCAGCATTTT CASSLTPGGQPQHF